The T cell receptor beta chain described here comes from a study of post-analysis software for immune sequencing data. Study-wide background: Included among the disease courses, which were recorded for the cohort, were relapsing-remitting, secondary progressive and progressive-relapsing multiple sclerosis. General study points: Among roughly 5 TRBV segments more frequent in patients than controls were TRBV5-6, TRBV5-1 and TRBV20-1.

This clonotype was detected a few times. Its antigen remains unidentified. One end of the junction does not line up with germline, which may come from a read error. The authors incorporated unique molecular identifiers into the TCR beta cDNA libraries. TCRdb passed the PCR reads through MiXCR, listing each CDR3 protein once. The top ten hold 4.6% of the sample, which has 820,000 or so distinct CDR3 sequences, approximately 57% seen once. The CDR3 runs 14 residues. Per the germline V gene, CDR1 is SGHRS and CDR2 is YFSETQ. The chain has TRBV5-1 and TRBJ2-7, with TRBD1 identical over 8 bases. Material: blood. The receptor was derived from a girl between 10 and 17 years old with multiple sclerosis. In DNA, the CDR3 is TGTGCCAGCAGTGAAGGGACAGGAACCTACGAGCAGTACTTC. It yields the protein CASSEGTGTYEQYF.